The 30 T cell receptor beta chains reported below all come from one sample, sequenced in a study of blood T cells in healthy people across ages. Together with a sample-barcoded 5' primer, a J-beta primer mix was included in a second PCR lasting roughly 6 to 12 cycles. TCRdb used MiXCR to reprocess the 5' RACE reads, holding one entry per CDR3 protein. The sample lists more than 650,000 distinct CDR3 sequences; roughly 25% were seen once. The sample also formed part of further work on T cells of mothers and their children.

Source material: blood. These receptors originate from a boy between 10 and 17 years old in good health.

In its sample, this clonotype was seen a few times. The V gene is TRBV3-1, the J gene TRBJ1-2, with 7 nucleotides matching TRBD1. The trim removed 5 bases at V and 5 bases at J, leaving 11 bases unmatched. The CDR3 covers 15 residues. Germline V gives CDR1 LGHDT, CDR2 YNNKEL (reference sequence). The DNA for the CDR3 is TGTGCCAGCAGCTACGGGACAGCTAGCCATTATGGCTACACCTTC. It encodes CASSYGTASHYGYTF.

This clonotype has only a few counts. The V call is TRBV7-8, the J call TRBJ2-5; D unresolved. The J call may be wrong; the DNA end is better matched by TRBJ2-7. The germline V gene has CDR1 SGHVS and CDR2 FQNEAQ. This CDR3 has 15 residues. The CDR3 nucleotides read TGTGCCAGCAGCTTAGCCGGTCAGTACTCCTACGAGCAGTACTTC. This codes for CASSLAGQYSYEQYF.

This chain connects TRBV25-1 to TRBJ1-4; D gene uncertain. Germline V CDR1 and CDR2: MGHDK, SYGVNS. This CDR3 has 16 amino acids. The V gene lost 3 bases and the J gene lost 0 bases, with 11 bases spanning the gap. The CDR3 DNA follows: TGTGCCAGCAGTGAGGGAAAGATTGCAACTAATGAAAAACTGTTTTTT. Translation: CASSEGKIATNEKLFF.

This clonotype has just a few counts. CDR3 in DNA: TGTGCCAGCAGTGTAACGGGGGGGTACTACGAGCAGTACTTC. Its translation is CASSVTGGYYEQYF. The rearrangement links TRBV7-9 to TRBJ2-7; the match to TRBD2 covers 8 bases. The ends lost 6 bases at V and 3 bases at J; junction bases unmatched: 7. The CDR3 is made up of 14 amino acids. Germline V gene lookup returns CDR1 SEHNR and CDR2 FQNEAQ (reference sequence).

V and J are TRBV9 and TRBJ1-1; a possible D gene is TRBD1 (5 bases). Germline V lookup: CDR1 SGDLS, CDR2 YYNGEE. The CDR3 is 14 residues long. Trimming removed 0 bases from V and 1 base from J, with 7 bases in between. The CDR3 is CASSVAGENTEAFF. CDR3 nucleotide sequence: TGTGCCAGCAGCGTAGCGGGGGAGAACACTGAAGCTTTCTTT.

The CDR3 is CASSLFLSSYNEQFF. CDR3 bases: TGTGCCAGCAGTTTGTTTCTAAGCTCCTACAATGAGCAGTTCTTC. This chain links TRBV28 with TRBJ2-1; D is unresolved. V gave up 3 bases and J gave up 0 bases, with 9 bases separating them. Germline CDR1 reads MDHEN; CDR2 reads SYDVKM. This CDR3 is 15 amino acids long. Looking up the rest from reference TRBV28 and TRBJ2-1 gives the full variable domain: DVKVTQSSRYLVKRTGEKVFLECVQDMDHENMFWYRQDPGLGLRLIYFSYDVKMKEKGDIPEGYSVSREKKERFSLILESASTNQTSMYLCASSLFLSSYNEQFFGPGTRLTVL.

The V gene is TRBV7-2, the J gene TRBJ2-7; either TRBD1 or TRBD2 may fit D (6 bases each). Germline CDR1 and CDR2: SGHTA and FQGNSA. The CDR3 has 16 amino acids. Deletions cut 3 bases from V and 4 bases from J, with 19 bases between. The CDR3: CASSFLAGQLFYEQYF. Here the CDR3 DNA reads TGTGCCAGCAGCTTCCTCGCGGGACAACTGTTTTACGAGCAGTACTTC. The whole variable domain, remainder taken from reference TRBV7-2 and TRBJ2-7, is GAGVSQSPSNKVTEKGKDVELRCDPISGHTALYWYRQSLGQGLEFLIYFQGNSAPDKSGLPSDRFSAERTGGSVSTLTIQRTQQEDSAVYLCASSFLAGQLFYEQYFGPGTRLTVT.

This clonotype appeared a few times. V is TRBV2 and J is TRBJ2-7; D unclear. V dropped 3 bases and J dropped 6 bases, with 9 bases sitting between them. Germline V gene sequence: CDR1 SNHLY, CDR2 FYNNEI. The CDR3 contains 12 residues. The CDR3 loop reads CASSELAREQYF. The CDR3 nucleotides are TGTGCCAGCAGTGAGCTGGCACGCGAGCAGTACTTC.

CDR3 coding DNA: TGCAGTGCAAATGGGCAGGGAATTAACACTGAAGCTTTCTTT. This translates into CSANGQGINTEAFF. The chain is built from TRBV20-1 and TRBJ1-1, with a tentative D call TRBD1 (5 bases). The CDR3 is made up of 14 amino acids. The V end lost 6 bases, the J end lost 2 bases, and 16 bases lay between the germline ends. The germline CDR1 and CDR2 sequences are DFQATT and SNEGSKA (reference sequence).

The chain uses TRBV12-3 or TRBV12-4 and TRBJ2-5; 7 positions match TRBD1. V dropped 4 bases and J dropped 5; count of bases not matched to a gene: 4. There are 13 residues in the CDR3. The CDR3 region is CASSSTGMETQYF. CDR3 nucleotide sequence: TGTGCCAGCAGTTCGACAGGGATGGAGACCCAGTACTTC.

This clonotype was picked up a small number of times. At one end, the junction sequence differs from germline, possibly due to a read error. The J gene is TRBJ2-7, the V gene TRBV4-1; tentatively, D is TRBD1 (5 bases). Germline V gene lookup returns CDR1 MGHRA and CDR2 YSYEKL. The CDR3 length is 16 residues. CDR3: CASSQDSAQVSYEQYF. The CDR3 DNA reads TGCGCCAGTAGCCAAGATTCAGCACAGGTTTCCTACGAGCAGTACTTC.

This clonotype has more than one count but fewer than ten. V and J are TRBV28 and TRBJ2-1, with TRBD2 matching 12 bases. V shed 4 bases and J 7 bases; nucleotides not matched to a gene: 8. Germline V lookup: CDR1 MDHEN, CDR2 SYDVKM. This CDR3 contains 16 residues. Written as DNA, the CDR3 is TGTGCCAGCAGTTCGACTAGCGGGGGTCTGTTAAATGAGCAGTTCTTC. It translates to CASSSTSGGLLNEQFF.

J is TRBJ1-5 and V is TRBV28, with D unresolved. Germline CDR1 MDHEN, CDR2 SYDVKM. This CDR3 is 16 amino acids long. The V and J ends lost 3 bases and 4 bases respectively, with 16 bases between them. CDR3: CASSFTGSGGNQPQHF. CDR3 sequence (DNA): TGTGCCAGCAGTTTTACTGGGTCCGGTGGGAATCAGCCCCAGCATTTT.

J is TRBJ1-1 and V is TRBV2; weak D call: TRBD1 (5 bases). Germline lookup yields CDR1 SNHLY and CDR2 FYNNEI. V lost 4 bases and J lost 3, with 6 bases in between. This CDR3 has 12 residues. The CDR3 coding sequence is TGTGCCAGCAGTGTCAGGGACACTGAAGCTTTCTTT. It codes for CASSVRDTEAFF.

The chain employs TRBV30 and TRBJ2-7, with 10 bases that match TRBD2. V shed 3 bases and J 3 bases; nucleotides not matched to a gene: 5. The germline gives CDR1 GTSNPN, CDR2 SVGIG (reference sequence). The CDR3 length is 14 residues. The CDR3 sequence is CAWRLAGTYYEQYF. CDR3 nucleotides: TGTGCCTGGAGACTAGCGGGGACCTACTACGAGCAGTACTTC.

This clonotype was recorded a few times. The CDR3 loop reads CATSHSSGANVLTF. The CDR3 DNA sequence: TGTGCCACCAGTCACAGCTCTGGGGCCAACGTCCTGACTTTC. V usage is TRBV24-1 and J usage is TRBJ2-6; no reliable D call. This CDR3 has 14 amino acids. Germline CDR1 reads KGHDR; CDR2 reads SFDVKD. Trimming took 6 bases from V and 0 from J, leaving 5 bases between them.

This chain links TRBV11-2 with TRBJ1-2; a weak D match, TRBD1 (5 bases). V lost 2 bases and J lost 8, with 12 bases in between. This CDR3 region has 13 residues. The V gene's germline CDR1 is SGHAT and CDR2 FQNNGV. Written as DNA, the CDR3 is TGTGCCAGCAGCTTAATTCTAGGGGCGGGCTACACCTTC. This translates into CASSLILGAGYTF.

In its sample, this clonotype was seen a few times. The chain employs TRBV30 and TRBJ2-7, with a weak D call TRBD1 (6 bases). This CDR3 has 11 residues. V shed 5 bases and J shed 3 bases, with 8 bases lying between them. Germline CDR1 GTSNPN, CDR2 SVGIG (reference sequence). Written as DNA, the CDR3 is TGTGCCTGGGCAGGGGTCTACGAGCAGTACTTC. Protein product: CAWAGVYEQYF.

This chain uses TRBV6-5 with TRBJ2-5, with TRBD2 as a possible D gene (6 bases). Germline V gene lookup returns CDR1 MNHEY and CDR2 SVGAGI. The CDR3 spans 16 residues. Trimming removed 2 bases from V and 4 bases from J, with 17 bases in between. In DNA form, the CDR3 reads TGTGCCAGCAGTTACCTCGCAGGGACTTCCCTAGAGACCCAGTACTTC. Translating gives CASSYLAGTSLETQYF.

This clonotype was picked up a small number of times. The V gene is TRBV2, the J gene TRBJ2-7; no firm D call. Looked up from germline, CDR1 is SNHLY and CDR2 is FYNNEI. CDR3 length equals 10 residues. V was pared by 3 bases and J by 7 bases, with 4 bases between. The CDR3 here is CASSEQEQYF. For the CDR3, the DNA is TGTGCCAGCAGTGAGCAGGAGCAGTACTTC.

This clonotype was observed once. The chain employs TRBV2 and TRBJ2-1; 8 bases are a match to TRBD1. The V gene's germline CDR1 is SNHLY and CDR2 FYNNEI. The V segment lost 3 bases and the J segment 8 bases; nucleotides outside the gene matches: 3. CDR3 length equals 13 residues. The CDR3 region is CASSDQGADEQFF. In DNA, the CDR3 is TGTGCCAGCAGTGATCAGGGGGCCGATGAGCAGTTCTTC.

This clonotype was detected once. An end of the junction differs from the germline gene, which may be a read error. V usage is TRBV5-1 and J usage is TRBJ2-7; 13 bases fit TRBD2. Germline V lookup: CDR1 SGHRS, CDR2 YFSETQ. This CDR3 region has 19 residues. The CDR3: CAGSSSGLAGFPSSYEQYF. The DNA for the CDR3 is TGCGCCGGCAGCAGCTCGGGACTAGCGGGGTTCCCAAGCTCCTACGAGCAGTACTTC.

This chain's CDR3 is CSTRQFMNTEAFF. The CDR3 coding sequence is TGCAGTACCCGACAGTTCATGAACACTGAAGCTTTCTTT. V is TRBV20-1 and J is TRBJ1-1; tentative D call: TRBD1 (5 bases). Trimming removed 8 bases from V and 0 bases from J, with 13 bases in between. Germline CDR1 and CDR2: DFQATT and SNEGSKA (reference sequence). The CDR3 extends over 13 amino acids.

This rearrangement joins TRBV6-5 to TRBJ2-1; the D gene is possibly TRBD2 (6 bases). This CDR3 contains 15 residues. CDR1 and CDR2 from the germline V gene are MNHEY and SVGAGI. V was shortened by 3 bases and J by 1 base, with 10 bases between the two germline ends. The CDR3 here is CASSYGRGSYNEQFF. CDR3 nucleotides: TGTGCCAGCAGTTATGGGCGGGGATCCTACAATGAGCAGTTCTTC.

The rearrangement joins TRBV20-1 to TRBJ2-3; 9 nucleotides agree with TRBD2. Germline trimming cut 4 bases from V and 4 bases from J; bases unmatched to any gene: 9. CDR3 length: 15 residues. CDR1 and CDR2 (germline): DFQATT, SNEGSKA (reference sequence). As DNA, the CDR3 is TGCAGTGCTACCGTTAGCGGGAGCGAGTCAGATACGCAGTATTTT. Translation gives CSATVSGSESDTQYF.

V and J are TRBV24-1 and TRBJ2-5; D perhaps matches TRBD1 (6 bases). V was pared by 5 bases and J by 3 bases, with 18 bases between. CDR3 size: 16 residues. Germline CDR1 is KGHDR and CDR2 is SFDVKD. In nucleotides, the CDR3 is TGTGCCACCAGTGTAACTGGCAGGGGACACGAAGAGACCCAGTACTTC. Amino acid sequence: CATSVTGRGHEETQYF.

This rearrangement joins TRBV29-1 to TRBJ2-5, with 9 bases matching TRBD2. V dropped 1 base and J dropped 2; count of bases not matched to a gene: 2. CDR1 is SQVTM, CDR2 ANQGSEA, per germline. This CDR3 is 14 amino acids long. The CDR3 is CSVEGLAGQETQYF. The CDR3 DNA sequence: TGCAGCGTTGAAGGGCTAGCGGGACAAGAGACCCAGTACTTC.

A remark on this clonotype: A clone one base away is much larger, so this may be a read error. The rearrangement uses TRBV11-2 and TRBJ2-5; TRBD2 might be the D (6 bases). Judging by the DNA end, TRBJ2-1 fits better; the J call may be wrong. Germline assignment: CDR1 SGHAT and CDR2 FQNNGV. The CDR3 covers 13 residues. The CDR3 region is CASSLAEGNEQFF. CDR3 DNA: TGTGCCAGCAGCTTAGCGGAGGGGAATGAGCAGTTCTTC.

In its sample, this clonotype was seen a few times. In DNA form, the CDR3 reads TGTGCCAGCTCGCCTGCAGACAGGGTAAATGGCTACACCTTC. This translates into CASSPADRVNGYTF. This rearrangement joins TRBV18 to TRBJ1-2; 7 bases align to TRBD1. V trimming: 6 bases; J trimming: 6 bases; junction bases outside the gene matches: 10. The CDR3 spans 14 residues. Germline-derived CDR1 and CDR2 are KGHSH and LQKENI.

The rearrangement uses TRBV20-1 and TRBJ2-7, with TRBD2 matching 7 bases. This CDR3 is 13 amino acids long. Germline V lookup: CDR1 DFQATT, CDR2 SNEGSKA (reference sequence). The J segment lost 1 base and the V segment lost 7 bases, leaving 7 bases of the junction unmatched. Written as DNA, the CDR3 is TGCAGTGTAAGAGCGGGGATATCCTACGAGCAGTACTTC. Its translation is CSVRAGISYEQYF.